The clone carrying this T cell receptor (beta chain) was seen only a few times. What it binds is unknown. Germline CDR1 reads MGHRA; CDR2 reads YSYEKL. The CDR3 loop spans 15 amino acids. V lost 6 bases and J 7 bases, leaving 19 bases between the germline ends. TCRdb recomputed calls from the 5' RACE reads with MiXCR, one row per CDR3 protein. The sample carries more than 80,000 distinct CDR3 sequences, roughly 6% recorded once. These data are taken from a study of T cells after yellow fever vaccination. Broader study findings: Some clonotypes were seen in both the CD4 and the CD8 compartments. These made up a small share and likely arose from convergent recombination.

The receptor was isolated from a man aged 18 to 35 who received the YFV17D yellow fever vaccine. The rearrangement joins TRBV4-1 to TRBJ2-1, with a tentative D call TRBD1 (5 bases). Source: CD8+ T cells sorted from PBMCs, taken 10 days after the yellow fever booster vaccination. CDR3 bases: TGCGCCAGCAGGGCCGTAGAGGCCAAGGGGAATGAGCAGTTCTTC. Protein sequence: CASRAVEAKGNEQFF.